This entry features one TCR beta chain sequence. J gave up 2 bases and V 3 bases, and 6 bases lay outside the gene matches. This CDR3 is built from 16 residues. Per the germline V gene, CDR1 is SGHDT and CDR2 is YYEEEE. The sample belongs to a study of T cell changes during pregnancy in multiple sclerosis. Profiling relied on immunoSEQ multiplex PCR, and the TCRdb table lists in-frame clones only, not all of them. The sample lists 95,000 to 110,000 clones; roughly 90% were seen once. The TCR sequence derives from a female donor in good health, enrolled as a control in a pregnancy study. The sequences come from peripheral blood, collected in the third trimester of pregnancy. The rearrangement uses TRBV5-6 and TRBJ2-3; 10 bases are shared with TRBD2. CDR3 DNA sequence: TGTGCCAGCAGCTCACCACTAGCGGGGTACACAGATACGCAGTATTTT. Translated, it gives CASSSPLAGYTDTQYF.